A single sample is the source of the 21 T cell receptor beta chains below, sequenced in a study of T cell repertoires in cytomegalovirus infection. Their antigen targets remain unknown. TCRdb re-called the reads through MiXCR, storing one row per CDR3 protein. Seen here are about 360,000 distinct CDR3 sequences, roughly 34% observed once, and the top ten hold roughly 13%. The sample in question was cultured PBMCs, obtained from culture after CMV antigen stimulation. These receptors all come from a human donor in good health (CMV status not recorded). Some clones in this sample may be carry-over from other donors' samples.

The rearrangement uses TRBV27 and TRBJ1-1; D not resolved. This CDR3 contains 17 residues. CDR1 is MNHEY, CDR2 SMNVEV, per germline (reference sequence). With 0 bases removed from V and 5 bases from J, the gap between germline ends came to 19 bases. CDR3 DNA: TGTGCCAGCAGTTTATCACCCCGGGCAGTCTTAAGAACTGAAGCTTTCTTT. Its protein product is CASSLSPRAVLRTEAFF.

The chain uses TRBV4-1 and TRBJ2-7; TRBD2 matches 11 bases. Germline loops: CDR1 MGHRA, CDR2 YSYEKL. Trimming cost V 0 bases and J 2 bases; bases outside gene matches: 0. The CDR3 spans 15 residues. The CDR3 DNA sequence: TGCGCCAGCAGCCAAGAACTAGCGGGAGCCTACGAGCAGTACTTC. Residues: CASSQELAGAYEQYF.

The chain combines TRBV27 with TRBJ2-7; D might be TRBD1 (6 bases). Germline V gene data show CDR1 as MNHEY and CDR2 as SMNVEV (reference sequence). The CDR3 is made up of 15 amino acids. The V and J ends lost 6 bases and 3 bases respectively, with 18 bases between them. The CDR3 DNA follows: TGTGCCAGCAGCAGTACCTCGGGACAAAGCTACGAGCAGTACGTC. Its protein is CASSSTSGQSYEQYV.

This clonotype was seen a few times. J is TRBJ2-1 and V is TRBV6-6; 9 bases map to TRBD2. V gave up 7 bases and J gave up 0 bases; unmatched junction bases: 10. This CDR3 comprises 17 residues. Germline V gives CDR1 MNHNY, CDR2 SVGAGI (reference sequence). As DNA, the CDR3 is TGTGCCAGCATCTGGGCCGGACTAGCGCACTCCTACAATGAGCAGTTCTTC. This sequence encodes CASIWAGLAHSYNEQFF.

A few counts support this clonotype. J is TRBJ2-7 and V is TRBV19; TRBD2 is a possible D gene (6 bases). V was cut by 1 base and J by 3 bases, with 13 bases left in between. This CDR3 is built from 15 residues. The germline V gene has CDR1 LNHDA and CDR2 SQIVND (reference sequence). CDR3 region: CASSIGREELYEQYF. The CDR3 nucleotides read TGTGCCAGTAGTATAGGAAGGGAGGAACTCTACGAGCAGTACTTC.

The chain combines TRBV4-1 with TRBJ1-3; D is unclear. This CDR3 comprises 13 residues. V dropped 3 bases and J dropped 4 bases, with 7 bases sitting between them. Germline V lookup: CDR1 MGHRA, CDR2 YSYEKL. CDR3 loop: CASSHLGGNTIYF. CDR3 in DNA: TGCGCCAGCAGCCACCTGGGGGGAAACACCATATATTTT.

This clonotype was counted a single time. The chain uses TRBV29-1 and TRBJ2-1; 11 nucleotides match TRBD1. V lost 4 bases, J lost 6 bases, and 8 bases stayed unmatched. Germline V gives CDR1 SQVTM, CDR2 ANQGSEA. The CDR3 is made up of 15 amino acids. The CDR3 sequence: CSVAHRDRGTNEQFF. CDR3 DNA sequence: TGCAGCGTTGCCCACCGGGACAGGGGGACCAATGAGCAGTTCTTC.

This clonotype was seen a handful of times. The rearrangement joins TRBV7-2 to TRBJ1-3, with no clear D. The CDR3 extends over 13 amino acids. The V end lost 5 bases, the J end lost 3 bases, and 8 bases lay between the germline ends. Per the germline V gene, CDR1 is SGHTA and CDR2 is FQGNSA. The CDR3 spells CASSADRGNTIYF. The CDR3 nucleotides are TGTGCCAGCAGCGCGGATCGTGGAAACACCATATATTTT.

V and J are TRBV7-2 and TRBJ2-7; a weak D match, TRBD1 (7 bases). Germline CDR1 reads SGHTA; CDR2 reads FQGNSA. The length of the CDR3 is 14 residues. Trimming shortened V by 1 base and J by 4 bases, and 11 bases separated the two germline ends. The CDR3 sequence is CASSLGRGEYEQYF. The DNA for the CDR3 is TGTGCCAGCAGCTTAGGCAGGGGGGAATACGAGCAGTACTTC.

The J gene is TRBJ2-7, the V gene TRBV27, with 11 positions matching TRBD2. The CDR3 runs 15 residues. Germline CDR1 reads MNHEY; CDR2 reads SMNVEV (reference sequence). V gave up 4 bases and J gave up 4 bases; unmatched junction bases: 6. CDR3 nucleotides: TGTGCCAGCAGTTCCCCGAGACTAGCGGGATACGAGCAGTACTTC. This encodes CASSSPRLAGYEQYF.

V is TRBV19 and J is TRBJ1-5, with TRBD1 as a possible D gene (5 bases). Trimming took off 10 bases at V and 7 bases at J, with 8 bases between the two ends. This CDR3 is built from 10 residues. From germline, CDR1 is LNHDA and CDR2 SQIVND (reference sequence). Written as DNA, the CDR3 is TGTGCCACCGGGGCGCAGCCCCAGCATTTT. This codes for CATGAQPQHF.

This clonotype was found many times. The chain recombines TRBV19 with TRBJ2-1; TRBD1 might be the D (5 bases). Germline CDR1 reads LNHDA; CDR2 reads SQIVND (reference sequence). V was clipped by 6 bases and J by 0 bases, with 12 bases between them. CDR3 length: 15 residues. CDR3 DNA: TGTGCCAGTAGACCAGGGTGGTTCTCCTACAATGAGCAGTTCTTC. Residues: CASRPGWFSYNEQFF.

The CDR3 region is CASRPGQGLTEAFF. As DNA, the CDR3 is TGCGCCAGCAGACCGGGACAGGGGCTTACTGAAGCTTTCTTT. The chain joins TRBV5-1 to TRBJ1-1, with 10 positions matching TRBD1. Germline CDR1 and CDR2: SGHRS and YFSETQ. The V gene end was trimmed by 5 bases and the J gene end by 5 bases; junction bases not matched to a gene: 6. The CDR3 is made up of 14 amino acids. Full variable domain (outside the CDR3, taken from reference TRBV5-1 and TRBJ1-1): KAGVTQTPRYLIKTRGQQVTLSCSPISGHRSVSWYQQTPGQGLQFLFEYFSETQRNKGNFPGRFSGRQFSNSRSEMNVSTLELGDSALYLCASRPGQGLTEAFFGQGTRLTVV.

This chain links TRBV6-6 with TRBJ1-3; D gene uncertain. V lost 7 bases and J 4 bases, leaving 5 bases between the germline ends. Germline CDR1 is MNHNY and CDR2 is SVGAGI (reference sequence). The CDR3 contains 11 residues. CDR3 bases: TGTGCCAGCAAGCGAGGAAACACCATATATTTT. It specifies CASKRGNTIYF.

This clonotype has at least ten counts. V gene TRBV30 combines with J gene TRBJ2-2; 7 positions match TRBD2. Germline-derived CDR1 and CDR2 are GTSNPN and SVGIG (reference sequence). The CDR3 consists of 14 residues. The V segment lost 3 bases and the J segment 3 bases; nucleotides outside the gene matches: 4. In DNA form, the CDR3 reads TGTGCCTGGAGCGGGACTACCTACACCGGGGAGCTGTTTTTT. It yields the protein CAWSGTTYTGELFF.

The chain uses TRBV20-1 and TRBJ2-2; D remains unclear. Germline assignment: CDR1 DFQATT and CDR2 SNEGSKA (reference sequence). The CDR3 sequence is 15 residues long. Trimming took off 1 base at V and 5 bases at J, with 14 bases between the two ends. CDR3 in DNA: TGCAGTGCTAGAGCCAGTAGGCTAACGACCGGGGAGCTGTTTTTT. Its translation is CSARASRLTTGELFF.

This clonotype was detected only once. The rearrangement links TRBV6-1 to TRBJ2-5; 8 bases map to TRBD1. V was clipped by 5 bases and J by 2 bases; unmatched bases: 16. The germline V gene encodes CDR1 MNHNS and CDR2 SASEGT. This CDR3 is built from 18 residues. DNA for the CDR3: TGTGCCAGCAGTTATCGGCCTCCGACAGGGGTCTGGCAAGAGACCCAGTACTTC. It specifies CASSYRPPTGVWQETQYF.

This clonotype was seen only a few times. This sequence joins TRBV7-2 and TRBJ2-7, with 8 nucleotides matching TRBD2. The J segment lost 5 bases and the V segment lost 1 base, leaving 10 bases of the junction unmatched. The CDR3 totals 16 residues. CDR1 and CDR2 from the germline V gene are SGHTA and FQGNSA. CDR3 residues: CASSLVLGLALNEQYV. The CDR3 DNA sequence: TGTGCCAGCAGCTTAGTCCTTGGACTAGCTTTGAACGAGCAGTACGTC.

Only a few counts were recorded for this clonotype. J is TRBJ1-5 and V is TRBV30, with 9 bases lining up with TRBD1. V dropped 3 bases and J dropped 2; count of bases not matched to a gene: 14. The CDR3 loop spans 18 amino acids. Germline CDR1 and CDR2: GTSNPN and SVGIG (reference sequence). CDR3 coding DNA: TGTGCCTGGAGCGAAGGACAGGGGATTCAAAAAGGCAATCAGCCCCAGCATTTT. Protein: CAWSEGQGIQKGNQPQHF.

The genes are TRBV7-6 and TRBJ1-5; a possible D gene is TRBD1 (5 bases). The V end was cut by 1 base, the J end by 4 bases, with 11 bases between. CDR1 and CDR2 (germline): SGHVS, FNYEAQ. The CDR3 sequence is 15 residues long. CDR3 sequence (DNA): TGTGCCAGCAGCTTAGGAGAGACAGAAAATCAGCCCCAGCATTTT. This translates into CASSLGETENQPQHF. The full variable domain, completed using reference TRBV7-6 and TRBJ1-5, is GAGVSQSPRYKVTKRGQDVALRCDPISGHVSLYWYRQALGQGPEFLTYFNYEAQQDKSGLPNDRFSAERPEGSISTLTIQRTEQRDSAMYRCASSLGETENQPQHFGDGTRLSIL.

The chain combines TRBV6-5 with TRBJ2-1, with 7 bases fitting TRBD2. After removal of 1 base from V and 7 bases from J, the junction contained 13 bases not matched to a gene. There are 17 residues in the CDR3. Germline V gene sequence: CDR1 MNHEY, CDR2 SVGAGI. As DNA, the CDR3 is TGTGCCAGCAGTTACTTTCGGGGGAGGGGATTGTCGAATGAGCAGTTCTTC. It yields the protein CASSYFRGRGLSNEQFF.